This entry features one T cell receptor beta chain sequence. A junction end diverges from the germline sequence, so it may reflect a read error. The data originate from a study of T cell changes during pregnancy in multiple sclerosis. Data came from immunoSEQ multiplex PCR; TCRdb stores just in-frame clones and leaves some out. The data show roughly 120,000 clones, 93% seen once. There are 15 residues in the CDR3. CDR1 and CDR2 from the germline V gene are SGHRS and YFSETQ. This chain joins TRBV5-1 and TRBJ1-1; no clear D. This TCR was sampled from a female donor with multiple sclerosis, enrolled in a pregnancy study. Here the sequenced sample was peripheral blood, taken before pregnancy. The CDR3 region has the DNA TGCGCCAGCAGCTATGAAGAATCGGGGTGGACTGGAGCTTTCTTT. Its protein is CASSYEESGWTGAFF.